This T cell receptor beta chain is drawn from a study of CD8 T cells in Susac syndrome. The overall study: Fewer than 10 of the sequenced Susac syndrome patients were in remission, and five or six had active disease.

General study points: The greatest CD8+ clonal expansion in Susac occurred in TEMRA cells and in active patients.

Comment on this clonotype: Its target is not known.

The CDR3 sequence is 15 residues long. Trimming took 6 bases from V and 2 from J; bases not matched to a gene: 6. Per germline, CDR1 MNHEY and CDR2 SVGAGI. An input of about 0.5 to 1 ug of RNA was subjected to reverse transcription using random hexamers. Using its own MiXCR run on the immunoSEQ multiplex PCR reads, TCRdb lists one record per CDR3 protein. The sample consists of around 110,000 distinct CDR3 sequences, roughly 94% of them appearing once. Definite or probable Susac syndrome was diagnosed using recently defined diagnostic criteria. Purification of the CD8+ and CD4+ T cells relied on negative isolation, and TEMRA cells underwent FACS enrichment.

Sequencing was performed on CD8+ T cells from PBMCs. This chain links TRBV6-5 with TRBJ2-1, with 8 bases that match TRBD2. This sequence was found in a human donor with Susac syndrome. CDR3 nucleotide sequence: TGTGCCAGCAGAGTTAGCGGGGTTACCTACAATGAGCAGTTCTTC. It yields the protein CASRVSGVTYNEQFF.